Listed below are T cell receptor beta chains from one sample, sequenced in a study of tumor-infiltrating lymphocytes in localized non-small cell lung cancer. Repertoires were generated with immunoSEQ multiplex PCR, while TCRdb's copy carries only in-frame clones and drops some. The repertoire holds under 35,000 clones, with approximately 83% as singletons. The sequenced material came from lung tumor tissue. These receptor sequences come from a human donor with non-small cell lung cancer. Each CDR3 is given with its conserved first and last residue.

V	J	CDR3
TRBV4-1	TRBJ1-2	CASSHFLGQGNVYTF
TRBV2	TRBJ1-5	CASSEGRDSRNF
TRBV11-1	TRBJ2-2	CASSYGAPNRAGELFF
TRBV9	TRBJ1-4	CASSDGTGDEKLFF
TRBV10-3	TRBJ1-2	CAISRGQGDPSGYTF
TRBV7-2	TRBJ2-2	CASSLGGPSRGTGELFF
TRBV19	TRBJ1-6	CASSIGWNSPLHF
TRBV6-5	TRBJ1-2	CASRDDRGSNYGYTF
TRBV30	TRBJ1-1	CAWRPPGTGVHTEAFF
TRBV18	TRBJ1-1	CASSKQQNTEAFF
TRBV29-1	TRBJ2-1	CSVEESRDNEQFF
TRBV29-1	TRBJ1-2	CSVVKRSGYGYTF
TRBV29-1	TRBJ1-2	CSVEANYGYTF
TRBV14	TRBJ1-1	CASSPRQGQGTEAFF